This entry features one T cell receptor (beta chain) sequence. The sample is drawn from a study of blood T cell repertoires in COVID-19. Study-level information: Samples came from the United States, Italy and Spain, spanning acute and convalescent COVID-19. PBMCs, B-cell-depleted T cells, or T cells provided the cDNA or gDNA that made up the material.

Authors' analysis steps: Nucleated cell number was recorded as an estimate derived from reference gene primer amplification. The table came from immunoSEQ multiplex PCR; TCRdb's copy has only in-frame clones and leaves some out. V and J calls and clone size are as listed in that table; D and trimming were resolved from the DNA. The sample records 90,000 to 95,000 clones, more than 75% being singletons. Sequences were obtained from peripheral blood. This receptor was identified in a woman aged 80 or older with active COVID-19.

The CDR3 DNA reads TGTGCCAGCAGTTTAAGGGGGCCCTTGCCCCTCCACTTT. It translates to CASSLRGPLPLHF. The chain is built from TRBV28 and TRBJ1-6; TRBD1 agrees at 7 bases. V lost 2 bases to trimming and J lost 13 bases; unmatched junction nucleotides: 5. Germline V gene data show CDR1 as MDHEN and CDR2 as SYDVKM. This CDR3 is built from 13 residues. Together with reference TRBV28 and TRBJ1-6, the CDR3 gives the full variable domain: DVKVTQSSRYLVKRTGEKVFLECVQDMDHENMFWYRQDPGLGLRLIYFSYDVKMKEKGDIPEGYSVSREKKERFSLILESASTNQTSMYLCASSLRGPLPLHFGNGTRLTVT.